This TCR beta chain was observed in a study of blood T cells in healthy people across ages. The CDR3 loop spans 15 amino acids. The V gene's germline CDR1 is SGHRS and CDR2 YFSETQ. V was pared by 4 bases and J by 15 bases, with 15 bases of the junction left unmatched. This clonotype has a single count. Antigen unknown. Overall study findings and caveats: PBMCs went unsorted, and a conclusive naive versus antigen-experienced comparison was therefore prevented.

For the second PCR, which ran for 7 to 11 cycles, a sample-barcoded 5' primer and a J-beta primer mix were used. MiXCR, applied by TCRdb to the 5' RACE reads, yields one record per CDR3 protein. The repertoire consists of about 620,000 distinct CDR3 sequences, with under 65% occurring once and the leading ten covering about 13%. Total RNA was isolated from each sample in quantities of at least 5.5 micrograms. This chain uses TRBV5-1 with TRBJ2-1; 11 bases fit TRBD2. The sequence derives from an elderly woman in good health. Sequenced sample: blood. The CDR3 loop reads CASSRELAGVAIGFF. Here the CDR3 DNA reads TGCGCCAGCAGCCGCGAACTAGCGGGAGTTGCTATAGGGTTCTTC.